The source of this T cell receptor (beta chain) is a study of cytotoxic CD8 clonotypes in ibrutinib-treated CLL. Study background: A median around 12 months of treatment, range 6 to 36, preceded the collection of response samples. Study-wide findings and caveats: Samples from sustained-remission and progressing patients were taken at different times. Baseline-level clonality went beyond age-matched healthy donors and moved in step with circulating CD8+ T-cell counts. Clonality was elevated at ibrutinib response and had returned toward baseline at progression.

TCRdb's table, derived via immunoSEQ multiplex PCR, lists solely in-frame clones and lacks some. The data contain some 35,000 clones, about 64% of them singletons. The CDR3 consists of 13 residues. CDR1 and CDR2 from the germline V gene are MNHEY and SVGAGI. Trimming cost V 7 bases and J 5 bases, with 14 bases left between them. A note on this clone: The antigen is undetermined.

J is TRBJ1-2 and V is TRBV6-5; D unclear. The sequencing here drew on PBMCs, taken at disease progression, from a patient treated with ibrutinib. The TCR originated in a human donor with chronic lymphocytic leukemia. The CDR3 nucleotides are TGTGCCAGCACCTCGGGGAGGGCTTATGGCTACACCTTC. Protein product: CASTSGRAYGYTF.